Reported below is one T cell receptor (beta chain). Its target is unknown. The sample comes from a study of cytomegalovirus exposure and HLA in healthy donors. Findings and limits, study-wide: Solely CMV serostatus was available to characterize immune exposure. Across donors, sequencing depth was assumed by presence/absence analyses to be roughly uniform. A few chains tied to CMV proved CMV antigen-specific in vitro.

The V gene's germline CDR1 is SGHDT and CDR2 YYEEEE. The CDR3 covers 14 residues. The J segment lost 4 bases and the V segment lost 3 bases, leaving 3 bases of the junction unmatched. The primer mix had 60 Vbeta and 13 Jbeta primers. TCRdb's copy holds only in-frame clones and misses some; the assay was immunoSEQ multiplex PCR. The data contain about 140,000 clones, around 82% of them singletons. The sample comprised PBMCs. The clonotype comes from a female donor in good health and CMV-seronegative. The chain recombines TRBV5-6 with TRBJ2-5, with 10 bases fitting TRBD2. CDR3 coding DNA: TGTGCCAGCAGCTCCATAGCGGGAGGAGAGACCCAGTACTTC. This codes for CASSSIAGGETQYF.